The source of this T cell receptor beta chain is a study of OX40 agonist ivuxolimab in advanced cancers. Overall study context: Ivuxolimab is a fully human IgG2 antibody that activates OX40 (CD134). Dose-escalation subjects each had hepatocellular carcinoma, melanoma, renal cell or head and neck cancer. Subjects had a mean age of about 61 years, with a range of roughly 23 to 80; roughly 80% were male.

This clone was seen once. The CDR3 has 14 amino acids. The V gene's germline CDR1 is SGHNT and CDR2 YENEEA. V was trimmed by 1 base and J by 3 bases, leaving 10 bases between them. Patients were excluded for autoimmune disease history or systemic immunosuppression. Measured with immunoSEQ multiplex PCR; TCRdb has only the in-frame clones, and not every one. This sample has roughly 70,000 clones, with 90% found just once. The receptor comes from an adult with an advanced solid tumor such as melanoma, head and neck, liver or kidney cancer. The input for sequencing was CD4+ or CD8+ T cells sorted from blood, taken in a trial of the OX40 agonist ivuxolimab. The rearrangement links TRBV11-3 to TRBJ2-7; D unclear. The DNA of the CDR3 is TGTGCCAGCAGCTTAGTCGGACGAGACTACGAGCAGTACTTC. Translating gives CASSLVGRDYEQYF.